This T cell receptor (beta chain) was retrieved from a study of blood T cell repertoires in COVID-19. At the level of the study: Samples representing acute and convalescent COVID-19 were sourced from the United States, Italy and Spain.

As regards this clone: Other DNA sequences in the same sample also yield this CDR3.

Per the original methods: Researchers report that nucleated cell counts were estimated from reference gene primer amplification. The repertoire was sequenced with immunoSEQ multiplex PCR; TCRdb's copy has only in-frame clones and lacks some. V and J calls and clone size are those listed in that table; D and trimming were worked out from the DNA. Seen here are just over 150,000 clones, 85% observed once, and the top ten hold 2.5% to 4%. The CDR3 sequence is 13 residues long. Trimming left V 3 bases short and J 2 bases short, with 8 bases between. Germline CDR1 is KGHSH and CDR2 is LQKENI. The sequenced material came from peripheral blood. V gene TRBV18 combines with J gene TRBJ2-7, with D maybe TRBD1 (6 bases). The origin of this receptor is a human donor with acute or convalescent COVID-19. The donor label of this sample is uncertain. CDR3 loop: CASSPGQPYEQYF. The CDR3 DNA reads TGTGCCAGCTCACCGGGACAACCCTACGAGCAGTACTTC.